One and the same sample provided the 8 T cell receptor beta chains below, sequenced in a study of T cell changes during pregnancy in multiple sclerosis. Assay used: immunoSEQ multiplex PCR; TCRdb lists only in-frame clones, some missing. Of about 35,000 clones listed, around 90% are singletons. The sample here was CD4+ T cells from peripheral blood mononuclear cells, taken after pregnancy. The receptors stem from a female donor in good health, enrolled as a control in a pregnancy study.

The chain recombines TRBV10-3 with TRBJ2-7, with 9 nucleotides matching TRBD2. The CDR3 extends over 14 amino acids. V dropped 2 bases and J dropped 2; count of bases not matched to a gene: 1. The germline gives CDR1 ENHRY, CDR2 SYGVKD. The CDR3 region is CAISEPSGTYEQYF. CDR3 nucleotide sequence: TGTGCCATCAGTGAGCCTAGCGGGACCTACGAGCAGTACTTC.

The chain is built from TRBV4-1 and TRBJ1-1; TRBD1 matches 11 bases. Per the germline V gene, CDR1 is MGHRA and CDR2 is YSYEKL. The CDR3 sequence is 16 residues long. V lost 8 bases to trimming and J lost 4 bases; unmatched junction nucleotides: 12. In nucleotides, the CDR3 is TGCGCCAGCCGTAACCCGTCCGGGACAGGGGGCACTGAAGCTTTCTTT. It is translated as CASRNPSGTGGTEAFF.

This chain links TRBV7-8 with TRBJ2-5, with TRBD2 identical over 7 bases. From germline, CDR1 is SGHVS and CDR2 FQNEAQ. This CDR3 has 16 residues. The trim removed 1 base at V and 4 bases at J, leaving 9 bases unmatched. The CDR3 DNA follows: TGTGCCAGCAGCTTAGAGGGCAGCGGGAAGGGAGAGACCCAGTACTTC. This encodes CASSLEGSGKGETQYF.

This chain uses TRBV5-1 with TRBJ1-2; D is perhaps TRBD1 (5 bases). CDR1 and CDR2 (germline): SGHRS, YFSETQ. Trimming pared 0 bases from V and 2 bases from J, leaving 11 bases between. The CDR3 consists of 15 residues. CDR3 region: CASSLAQTENYGYTF. CDR3 DNA sequence: TGCGCCAGCAGCTTGGCCCAGACAGAGAACTATGGCTACACCTTC.

The rearrangement links TRBV12-5 to TRBJ2-2; the match to TRBD2 covers 10 bases. The CDR3 has 22 residues. Germline loops: CDR1 LGHNT, CDR2 FRNRAP. Trimming took 0 bases from V and 3 from J; bases not matched to a gene: 19. The CDR3 bases are TGTGCTAGTGGTTTGGTACCCGGGCAAGCGGGAGGGCCCTCGATCCACACCGGGGAGCTGTTTTTT. Amino acids: CASGLVPGQAGGPSIHTGELFF.

V usage is TRBV5-5 and J usage is TRBJ1-3; D ambiguous. The CDR3 runs to 15 residues. CDR1 is SGHKS and CDR2 is YYEKEE in the germline V gene (reference sequence). V was trimmed by 3 bases and J by 0 bases, leaving 10 bases between them. The CDR3 DNA is TGTGCCAGCAGCTGGAGAGGGCTCTCTGGAAACACCATATATTTT. It encodes CASSWRGLSGNTIYF.

The genes are TRBV25-1 and TRBJ1-1, with a weak D call TRBD1 (5 bases). CDR3 length equals 14 residues. Deletions cut 2 bases from V and 1 base from J, with 8 bases between. Germline assignment: CDR1 MGHDK and CDR2 SYGVNS. The CDR3 sequence: CASSENTGNTEAFF. CDR3 coding DNA: TGTGCCAGCAGTGAAAACACAGGGAACACTGAAGCTTTCTTT.

The rearrangement joins TRBV28 to TRBJ2-2, with 9 bases matching TRBD1. The CDR3 runs to 17 residues. V was clipped by 5 bases and J by 8 bases; unmatched bases: 15. Germline CDR1 MDHEN, CDR2 SYDVKM. CDR3 DNA: TGTGCCAGCAGTATACCGGGACAGGGCTTTTTAGTAGGGGAGCTGTTTTTT. Translation gives CASSIPGQGFLVGELFF.